Below, 12 T cell receptor beta chains from the same sample are listed, as sequenced in a study of T cells in Graves' hyperthyroidism and ophthalmopathy. Authors of the study amplified TCR beta CDR3 regions from RNA transcripts. HTBI primers were used for first-round RT-PCR of the TCR CDR3. MiXCR, applied by TCRdb to the multiplex PCR reads, yields one record per CDR3 protein. The sample lists around 660,000 distinct CDR3 sequences; 45% were seen once. Material for sequencing was peripheral blood or thyroid tissue (not recorded which). The receptors shown here come from an adult man with Graves' disease, either hyperthyroidism or ophthalmopathy (not recorded which).

In its sample, this clonotype was seen a few times. The chain couples TRBV7-9 to TRBJ1-5, with TRBD1 matching 8 bases. The germline V gene encodes CDR1 SEHNR and CDR2 FQNEAQ (reference sequence). V lost 5 bases to trimming and J lost 7 bases; unmatched junction nucleotides: 10. The CDR3 contains 15 residues. The CDR3, as DNA: TGTGCCAGCAGCCGGAGGACAGGGCTGGGCCAGCCCCAGCATTTT. Protein product: CASSRRTGLGQPQHF.

The CDR3 here is CASSPRGVGGNEKLFF. DNA for the CDR3: TGTGCCAGCAGCCCCCGAGGGGTTGGTGGTAATGAAAAACTGTTTTTT. The chain couples TRBV7-8 to TRBJ1-4; tentatively, D is TRBD1 (5 bases). The germline V gene encodes CDR1 SGHVS and CDR2 FQNEAQ. V lost 5 bases and J lost 4, with 17 bases in between. The CDR3 is made up of 16 amino acids.

This chain joins TRBV18 and TRBJ2-7, with D perhaps matching TRBD1 (5 bases). CDR1 KGHSH and CDR2 LQKENI come from the germline V gene. Trimming took 3 bases from V and 1 from J, leaving 13 bases between them. The CDR3 runs to 15 residues. DNA of the CDR3: TGTGCCAGCTCACCGCTTCCCAGGGTTTCCTACGAGCAGTACTTC. Translation: CASSPLPRVSYEQYF.

This clonotype has a single count. Being one base from a much bigger clone, this may be a read error. This chain's CDR3 is CSVKAGCAFF. The CDR3 DNA sequence: TGCAGCGTTAAGGCAGGATGCGCTTTCTTT. The chain links TRBV29-1 to TRBJ1-1; D gene uncertain. Germline V gene data show CDR1 as SQVTM and CDR2 as ANQGSEA. Trimming removed 5 bases from V and 11 bases from J, with 12 bases in between. The CDR3 totals 10 residues.

This clonotype was seen ten or more times. The chain joins TRBV24-1 to TRBJ1-2; 7 positions agree with TRBD1. The length of the CDR3 is 14 residues. V was pared by 3 bases and J by 4 bases, with 4 bases of the junction left unmatched. Germline V gives CDR1 KGHDR, CDR2 SFDVKD. CDR3 amino acids: CATSDGDRSYGYTF. The DNA for the CDR3 is TGTGCCACCAGTGATGGGGACAGAAGCTATGGCTACACCTTC.

This clonotype was seen more than once but under ten times. One base away lies a much larger clone, so this may be a sequencing read error. V gene TRBV6-6 combines with J gene TRBJ1-6, with 10 bases identical to TRBD1. The germline gives CDR1 MNHNY, CDR2 SVGAGI (reference sequence). J was trimmed by 10 bases and V by 5 bases; bases with no gene match: 5. The CDR3 is 14 residues long. The CDR3 here is CASSEDRGQSPLHF. The CDR3 nucleotides read TGTGCCAGCAGTGAAGACAGGGGGCAATCACCCCTCCACTTT.

As concerns this clonotype: One junction end disagrees with the germline gene, perhaps due to a read error. The chain recombines TRBV7-2 with TRBJ1-1; the D gene is possibly TRBD1 (5 bases). The CDR3 is 16 residues long. Germline V gene sequence: CDR1 SGHTA, CDR2 FQGNSA. CDR3 nucleotides: TGCGCCAGCAGCTCACCCGCGGGACGGAGGAACACTGAAGCTTTCTTT. This codes for CASSSPAGRRNTEAFF.

The table lists this clonotype with a few counts. The chain joins TRBV7-2 to TRBJ1-1; 11 bases match TRBD1. V shed 3 bases and J 4 bases; nucleotides not matched to a gene: 4. Germline V gene data show CDR1 as SGHTA and CDR2 as FQGNSA. The CDR3 spans 15 residues. This chain's CDR3 is CASSFSGTGGTEAFF. DNA for the CDR3: TGTGCCAGCAGCTTTTCCGGGACAGGGGGCACTGAAGCTTTCTTT.

About this clonotype: A junction boundary mismatches the germline segment, possibly from a read error. This CDR3 reads CASSLRDRGLMNTEALF. In DNA form, the CDR3 reads TGTGCCAGCAGCCTCCGGGACAGGGGACTTATGAACACTGAAGCTCTCTTT. The chain employs TRBV14 and TRBJ1-1; the match to TRBD1 covers 10 bases. CDR1 and CDR2 from the germline V gene are SGHDN and FVKESK. The CDR3 has 17 residues. The full variable domain, with the rest looked up from reference TRBV14 and TRBJ1-1, is EAGVTQFPSHSVIEKGQTVTLRCDPISGHDNLYWYRRVMGKEIKFLLHFVKESKQDESGMPNNRFLAERTGGTYSTLKVQPAELEDSGVYFCASSLRDRGLMNTEALFGQGTRLTVV.

V and J are TRBV15 and TRBJ2-5; TRBD2 agrees at 7 bases. J was trimmed by 0 bases and V by 0 bases; bases with no gene match: 10. Germline CDR1 and CDR2: LNHNV and YYDKDF (reference sequence). This CDR3 comprises 18 residues. CDR3 protein: CATSRDSGGGLYQETQYF. Here the CDR3 DNA reads TGTGCCACCAGCAGAGATAGTGGCGGGGGATTGTACCAAGAGACCCAGTACTTC.

This clonotype occurred many times. The gene calls are TRBV10-3 and TRBJ1-6, with a possible D match to TRBD1 (5 bases). The CDR3 covers 14 residues. The germline V and J ends were trimmed by 3 bases and 10 bases, with 13 bases remaining between them. Germline V lookup: CDR1 ENHRY, CDR2 SYGVKD. The CDR3 nucleotides are TGTGCCATCAGTGAACCGGGACGGCTGTCACCCCTCCACTTT. Translating it yields CAISEPGRLSPLHF.

This clonotype was counted between two and nine times. In this CDR3 the conserved last residue, phenylalanine or tryptophan, is missing, so a read error is likely. The limits of the CDR3 on the DNA are not certain, so only TCRdb's listed CDR3 is given. The V and J genes are TRBV5-6 and TRBJ2-7; TRBD2 reflects the table's D call only, with no check against the DNA. Germline CDR1 and CDR2: SGHDT and YYEEEE. The CDR3 is 10 residues long, counting both termini. The CDR3: CASSLRRLAG.